A single sample is the source of the 8 T cell receptor beta chains below, sequenced in a study of cytomegalovirus exposure and HLA in healthy donors (dated by TCRdb to 2016 to 2017). Libraries were constructed by the immunoSEQ multiplex PCR assay. For the multiplex PCR, a mixture combining 60 forward primers for TCR Vbeta segments and 13 reverse primers for TCR Jbeta segments was used. TCRdb limited this immuneACCESS table to in-frame rearrangements with V and J called. A share of clones is missing; checked studies link under half to unresolved V genes, and the rest is unexplained. Counted in this sample were roughly 170,000 clones; just under 85% of them appeared once. Of the sample, around 4.8% falls within the top ten clones. The sequenced sample consisted of PBMCs. These receptors were taken from a girl aged 10-17 years in good health and CMV-seropositive.

The chain employs TRBV1 and TRBJ2-3; the table's D call, TRBD2, was not checked against the DNA. TRBV1 is noted as a pseudogene. This CDR3 region has 18 residues. CDR3 sequence reads: CTSSHGTSGGYGTDTQYF. In DNA, the CDR3 is TGCACCAGCAGCCACGGGACTAGCGGGGGGTATGGCACAGATACGCAGTATTTT.

The V gene is TRBV7-3, the J gene TRBJ2-1; TRBD2 agrees at 10 bases. The CDR3 extends over 17 amino acids. With V trimmed by 5 bases and J by 6 bases, 13 bases remained unmatched. Looked up from germline, CDR1 is SGHTA and CDR2 is FQGTGA. This CDR3 reads CASSPPSSGGSSNEQFF. Here the CDR3 DNA reads TGTGCCAGCAGCCCACCCAGTAGCGGGGGGTCTAGCAATGAGCAGTTCTTC.

The chain joins TRBV29-1 to TRBJ2-2, with a weak D call TRBD1 (6 bases). The CDR3 sequence is 14 residues long. Germline V gives CDR1 SQVTM, CDR2 ANQGSEA. Trimming pared 6 bases from V and 0 bases from J, leaving 11 bases between. This CDR3 is CSVPGHSNTGELFF. In DNA form, the CDR3 reads TGCAGCGTCCCGGGACATTCGAACACCGGGGAGCTGTTTTTT.

The CDR3 nucleotides read TGTGCCAGCAGTCCGTTGGGGGGGGATCAGCCCCAGCATTTT. Translating gives CASSPLGGDQPQHF. The V and J genes are TRBV27 and TRBJ1-5; a possible D gene is TRBD1 (5 bases). The CDR3 is 14 residues long. Trimming removed 5 bases at V and 5 bases at J, with 13 bases between. CDR1 and CDR2 from the germline V gene are MNHEY and SMNVEV (reference sequence).

V usage is TRBV2 and J usage is TRBJ1-1; TRBD1 aligns across 8 bases. This CDR3 has 13 residues. Germline loops: CDR1 SNHLY, CDR2 FYNNEI. V trimming: 11 bases; J trimming: 3 bases; junction bases outside the gene matches: 8. For the CDR3, the DNA is TGTGCCCTCCGGACACAGGGGGACACTGAAGCTTTCTTT. Its protein is CALRTQGDTEAFF.

V is TRBV18 and J is TRBJ1-2, with TRBD1 as a possible D gene (6 bases). Germline values: CDR1 KGHSH, CDR2 LQKENI. The CDR3 has 15 amino acids. Trimming took 4 bases from V and 2 from J, leaving 14 bases between them. The CDR3 DNA follows: TGTGCCAGCTCACGAGGACAGACACGCAACTATGGCTACACCTTC. Amino acids: CASSRGQTRNYGYTF.

In the case of this clone: Distinct nucleotide sequences in the sample also encode this CDR3. The chain employs TRBV28 and TRBJ2-7, with 9 bases matching TRBD2. CDR3 length: 15 amino acids. V shed 4 bases, J shed 5 bases, and the junction held 9 bases outside the gene matches. The germline CDR1 and CDR2 sequences are MDHEN and SYDVKM. The CDR3 coding sequence is TGTGCCAGCAGTTCCTTCGGCGGGGGGGCGGACGAGCAGTACTTC. It specifies CASSSFGGGADEQYF.

The CDR3 protein is CASSQAGDEQYF. Written as DNA, the CDR3 is TGTGCCAGCAGCCAAGCGGGGGACGAGCAGTACTTC. The J gene is TRBJ2-7, the V gene TRBV7-6, with TRBD2 matching 8 bases. CDR3 size: 12 residues. V was clipped by 5 bases and J by 5 bases; unmatched bases: 2. Germline CDR1 reads SGHVS; CDR2 reads FNYEAQ. The variable domain in full, with the rest retrieved from reference TRBV7-6 and TRBJ2-7, is GAGVSQSPRYKVTKRGQDVALRCDPISGHVSLYWYRQALGQGPEFLTYFNYEAQQDKSGLPNDRFSAERPEGSISTLTIQRTEQRDSAMYRCASSQAGDEQYFGPGTRLTVT.